These T cell receptor beta chains were read from a single sample in a study of OX40 agonist ivuxolimab in advanced cancers. Profiling relied on immunoSEQ multiplex PCR, and the TCRdb table lists in-frame clones only, not all of them. The repertoire holds some 43,000 clones, with more than 70% as singletons. The sequencing here drew on CD4+ or CD8+ T cells sorted from blood, taken in a trial of the OX40 agonist ivuxolimab. These receptors originate from an adult with an advanced solid tumor such as melanoma, head and neck, liver or kidney cancer. CDR3s include the opening cysteine and the closing phenylalanine or tryptophan. A D gene is named only where the DNA matches it firmly. Rows may omit the clone size; those that give it use once, few, many or a size class.

.	TRBV6-5	TRBJ1-1	.	CASSAVGGEVEAFF	TGTGCCAGCAGTGCCGTGGGGGGGGAGGTAGAAGCTTTCTTT
.	TRBV10-3	TRBJ2-5	TRBD2	CAIGAAGGLQETQYF	TGTGCCATCGGTGCAGCGGGGGGGCTCCAAGAGACCCAGTACTTC
.	TRBV7-9	TRBJ1-2	.	CASSLSSGYLYGYTF	TGTGCCAGCAGCTTAAGTTCCGGGTACCTCTATGGCTACACCTTC
.	TRBV29-1	TRBJ2-5	TRBD2	CSVAVGGRRETQYF	TGCAGCGTTGCGGTGGGAGGGAGGCGAGAGACCCAGTACTTC
once	TRBV7-9	TRBJ2-6	.	CASSERTIYSGANVLTF	TGTGCCAGCAGCGAACGGACTATTTACTCTGGGGCCAACGTCCTGACTTTC
.	TRBV6-5	TRBJ2-7	TRBD1	CASSYGQGLSYEQYF	TGTGCCAGCAGTTATGGACAGGGTTTATCCTACGAGCAGTACTTC
.	TRBV5-1	TRBJ1-5	TRBD1	CASSLGGQGLQRPQHF	TGCGCCAGCAGCTTGGGGGGACAGGGGTTGCAACGGCCCCAGCATTTT
.	TRBV7-2	TRBJ1-2	TRBD1	CASSWGGRGHDGYTF	TGTGCCAGCAGCTGGGGTGGCAGGGGGCACGATGGCTACACCTTC
.	TRBV14	TRBJ1-6	.	CASSQEGSPLHF	TGTGCCAGCAGCCAAGAAGGATCACCCCTCCACTTT
.	TRBV6-1	TRBJ2-7	TRBD2	CASKLAGGSYEQYF	TGTGCCAGCAAACTAGCGGGGGGCTCCTACGAGCAGTACTTC
.	TRBV5-1	TRBJ2-5	.	CASSPGGTGMEAQYF	TGCGCCAGCAGCCCGGGGGGGACAGGGATGGAGGCCCAGTACTTC
.	TRBV5-6	TRBJ1-5	.	CASEDSLSNQPQHF	TGTGCCAGCGAGGACAGCCTCAGCAATCAGCCCCAGCATTTT
few	TRBV7-6	TRBJ1-2	TRBD1	CASSSRAGGRYGYTF	TGTGCCAGCAGCTCACGGGCAGGGGGTCGGTATGGCTACACCTTC
.	TRBV11-3	TRBJ2-5	.	CASSLIQGAQETQYF	TGTGCCAGCAGCCTGATACAGGGAGCACAAGAGACCCAGTACTTC
.	TRBV7-2	TRBJ1-4	.	CASSLDSFNEKLFF	TGTGCCAGCAGCTTGGACAGCTTTAATGAAAAACTGTTTTTT